One sample yielded the 29 T cell receptor beta chains listed below, sequenced in a study of blood T cell repertoires in COVID-19 (dated by TCRdb to 2019 to 2021). The method was the immunoSEQ multiplex PCR assay. This is the immuneACCESS table as TCRdb keeps it, with only in-frame sequences that have V and J called. A part of the clones is gone; compared with another copy, unresolved V genes explain less than half, and the rest is unexplained. In all, the sample holds approximately 35,000 clones, and about 82% of those were seen once. More than 7.5% of the sample comes from the top ten. Sample: peripheral blood. Receptors originate from an elderly man with active COVID-19.

This chain links TRBV14 with TRBJ1-1, with D unresolved. V was clipped by 4 bases and J by 1 base, with 4 bases between them. Germline V gene sequence: CDR1 SGHDN, CDR2 FVKESK. The length of the CDR3 is 12 residues. CDR3: CASSRQNTEAFF. CDR3 nucleotide sequence: TGTGCCAGCAGCCGACAGAACACTGAAGCTTTCTTT.

The chain joins TRBV6-2 or TRBV6-3 to TRBJ2-3; 9 bases are shared with TRBD2. Germline trimming cut 4 bases from V and 6 bases from J; bases unmatched to any gene: 11. CDR1 MNHEY and CDR2 SVGEGT come from the germline V gene. CDR3 length equals 16 residues. The CDR3 region is CASSSLGGGAWDTQYF. DNA for the CDR3: TGTGCCAGCAGTTCCCTGGGCGGGGGGGCTTGGGATACGCAGTATTTT.

The CDR3, as DNA: TGTGCCAGCAGCCAAGGTCGAAGGGGAGGGACCCAGTACTTC. Protein sequence: CASSQGRRGGTQYF. The J gene is TRBJ2-5, the V gene TRBV16, with D maybe TRBD2 (6 bases). There are 14 residues in the CDR3. Germline V CDR1 and CDR2: KGHSY, FQNENV. The V end lost 2 bases, the J end lost 7 bases, and 14 bases lay between the germline ends.

J is TRBJ2-3 and V is TRBV12-3 or TRBV12-4; possible D gene TRBD1, 6 bases. The CDR3 runs to 13 residues. V was clipped by 4 bases and J by 4 bases, with 9 bases between them. CDR3 DNA sequence: TGTGCCAGCAGTTCTCAGGGGCCAGATACGCAGTATTTT. It yields the protein CASSSQGPDTQYF.

The genes are TRBV14 and TRBJ2-7; a weak D match, TRBD2 (6 bases). The CDR3 extends over 17 amino acids. Trimming removed 1 base from V and 1 base from J, with 17 bases in between. Germline lookup yields CDR1 SGHDN and CDR2 FVKESK. For the CDR3, the DNA is TGTGCCAGCAGCCAAGCTTCCGGTCGCCGGGGGTCCTACGAGCAGTACTTC. It is translated as CASSQASGRRGSYEQYF.

This sequence joins TRBV18 and TRBJ1-1, with 8 bases identical to TRBD1. This CDR3 comprises 13 residues. Germline CDR1 is KGHSH and CDR2 is LQKENI. Trimming cost V 6 bases and J 7 bases; bases outside gene matches: 7. CDR3 sequence (DNA): TGTGCCAGCTCGCCGGACAGGGCTGGTGAAGCTTTCTTT. Translated: CASSPDRAGEAFF. Supplemented by reference TRBV18 and TRBJ1-1, the full variable domain reads NAGVMQNPRHLVRRRGQEARLRCSPMKGHSHVYWYRQLPEEGLKFMVYLQKENIIDESGMPKERFSAEFPKEGPSILRIQQVVRGDSAAYFCASSPDRAGEAFFGQGTRLTVV.

V usage is TRBV14 and J usage is TRBJ2-3; D is possibly TRBD1 (6 bases). The CDR3 has 15 residues. Germline V gene data show CDR1 as SGHDN and CDR2 as FVKESK. Trimming left V 2 bases short and J 6 bases short, with 15 bases between. In DNA form, the CDR3 reads TGTGCCAGCAGCCAATACCAGACAGGTTTGGATACGCAGTATTTT. Its protein is CASSQYQTGLDTQYF.

The sample holds a few counts of this clone. The rearrangement joins TRBV7-2 to TRBJ2-7, with D maybe TRBD1 (8 bases). The CDR3 has 14 amino acids. The ends were cut back, 5 bases at V and 2 bases at J, with 13 bases in the middle. The germline CDR1 and CDR2 sequences are SGHTA and FQGNSA. In nucleotides, the CDR3 is TGTGCCAGCAGCGGACAGGGAGGGCCCTACGAGCAGTACTTC. It translates to CASSGQGGPYEQYF.

In its sample, this clone was seen once. The CDR3 is CASSRSRDRDVSGYTF. CDR3 bases: TGCGCCAGCAGCCGCTCAAGGGACAGGGATGTGAGCGGCTACACCTTC. V usage is TRBV5-1 and J usage is TRBJ1-2; TRBD1 matches at 9 bases. This CDR3 spans 16 amino acids. V was pared by 4 bases and J by 8 bases, with 15 bases of the junction left unmatched. Per the germline V gene, CDR1 is SGHRS and CDR2 is YFSETQ.

The CDR3 DNA follows: TGTGCCACCAGTGATTTCAGGAGGGCTGGAAACACCATATATTTT. Translating gives CATSDFRRAGNTIYF. This chain connects TRBV24-1 to TRBJ1-3; no firm D call. CDR1 is KGHDR and CDR2 is SFDVKD in the germline V gene. The CDR3 totals 15 residues. Trimming stripped 1 base from V and 2 bases from J, with 8 bases between.

J is TRBJ1-1 and V is TRBV9; no clear D. Germline V gives CDR1 SGDLS, CDR2 YYNGEE. Trimming pared 0 bases from V and 7 bases from J, leaving 16 bases between. The CDR3 is made up of 15 amino acids. The CDR3 protein is CASSVGWTGSGEAFF. In DNA, the CDR3 is TGTGCCAGCAGCGTAGGGTGGACGGGGAGTGGTGAAGCTTTCTTT.

This chain uses TRBV7-8 with TRBJ2-2, with TRBD1 identical over 11 bases. After removal of 1 base from V and 7 bases from J, the junction contained 5 bases not matched to a gene. CDR1 and CDR2 from the germline V gene are SGHVS and FQNEAQ. This CDR3 has 16 amino acids. This chain's CDR3 is CASSLVRTGGGGELFF. As DNA, the CDR3 is TGTGCCAGCAGCTTAGTGCGGACAGGGGGCGGCGGGGAGCTGTTTTTT.

The chain employs TRBV7-2 and TRBJ2-3, with 12 bases lining up with TRBD2. The CDR3 extends over 14 amino acids. In germline, CDR1 is SGHTA, CDR2 FQGNSA. V gave up 10 bases and J gave up 4 bases; unmatched junction bases: 6. The CDR3 is CATERTSGADTQYF. CDR3 in DNA: TGTGCCACCGAAAGGACTAGCGGGGCAGATACGCAGTATTTT.

CDR3 sequence (DNA): TGTGCCACCAGCCCCGGGACTCTCTCTGGAAACACCATATATTTT. Amino acid sequence: CATSPGTLSGNTIYF. This chain joins TRBV24-1 and TRBJ1-3; a possible D gene is TRBD1 (5 bases). The CDR3 contains 15 residues. Trimming took off 7 bases at V and 0 bases at J, with 12 bases between the two ends. Germline V gives CDR1 KGHDR, CDR2 SFDVKD.

The rearrangement uses TRBV5-4 and TRBJ2-2; 7 bases are shared with TRBD1. The CDR3 contains 13 residues. Germline trimming cut 7 bases from V and 6 bases from J; bases unmatched to any gene: 6. Germline assignment: CDR1 SGHNT and CDR2 YYREEE (reference sequence). The CDR3 sequence is CASSPTGPGELFF. For the CDR3, the DNA is TGTGCCAGCTCCCCGACAGGGCCCGGGGAGCTGTTTTTT.

The chain couples TRBV6-2 or TRBV6-3 to TRBJ2-5; no reliable D call. V shed 5 bases and J shed 4 bases, with 11 bases lying between them. This CDR3 spans 13 amino acids. CDR1 and CDR2 from the germline V gene are MNHEY and SVGEGT. CDR3: CASSVQRLETQYF. CDR3 coding DNA: TGTGCCAGCAGTGTCCAGCGCCTAGAGACCCAGTACTTC.

The chain links TRBV25-1 to TRBJ1-4, with a weak D call TRBD1 (5 bases). V lost 6 bases to trimming and J lost 13 bases, with 21 bases between them. There are 14 residues in the CDR3. Germline assignment: CDR1 MGHDK and CDR2 SYGVNS. The CDR3 DNA sequence: TGTGCCAGCAGACAGCAAAGTGGTACCGGGGGACTGTTTTTT. Translated: CASRQQSGTGGLFF. Full variable domain (rest looked up from reference TRBV25-1 and TRBJ1-4): EADIYQTPRYLVIGTGKKITLECSQTMGHDKMYWYQQDPGMELHLIHYSYGVNSTEKGDLSSESTVSRIRTEHFPLTLESARPSHTSQYLCASRQQSGTGGLFFGSGTQLSVL.

This chain joins TRBV6-6 and TRBJ1-5; 10 bases are a match to TRBD1. Trimming removed 4 bases from V and 6 bases from J; junction bases left unmatched: 0. The CDR3 runs 13 residues. The germline V gene encodes CDR1 MNHNY and CDR2 SVGAGI (reference sequence). The CDR3 reads CASSWTGGQPQHF. Written as DNA, the CDR3 is TGTGCCAGCAGTTGGACAGGGGGTCAGCCCCAGCATTTT.

This clone was seen just once. The CDR3 DNA reads as TGTGCCAGCAGCCCGGGTCTCTCCTACAATGAGCAGTTCTTC. Its protein is CASSPGLSYNEQFF. The chain combines TRBV7-9 with TRBJ2-1; D is unresolved. The CDR3 runs to 14 residues. V was shortened by 5 bases and J by 0 bases, with 8 bases between the two germline ends. The germline V gene encodes CDR1 SEHNR and CDR2 FQNEAQ (reference sequence). The whole variable domain, remainder taken from reference TRBV7-9 and TRBJ2-1, is DTGVSQNPRHKITKRGQNVTFRCDPISEHNRLYWYRQTLGQGPEFLTYFQNEAQLEKSRLLSDRFSAERPKGSFSTLEIQRTEQGDSAMYLCASSPGLSYNEQFFGPGTRLTVL.

The V gene is TRBV3-1 (or the pseudogene TRBV3-2), the J gene TRBJ1-2, with unresolved D. This CDR3 contains 14 residues. Germline V gene sequence: CDR1 LGHDT, CDR2 YNNKEL (reference sequence). V was shortened by 0 bases and J by 7 bases, with 12 bases between the two germline ends. DNA of the CDR3: TGTGCCAGCAGCCAAGACAGCGCGCTGGGTGGCTACACCTTC. Translated, it gives CASSQDSALGGYTF.

The chain joins TRBV10-3 to TRBJ1-1; 9 positions agree with TRBD1. Germline trimming cut 8 bases from V and 3 bases from J; bases unmatched to any gene: 7. Germline V gene sequence: CDR1 ENHRY, CDR2 SYGVKD. The CDR3 covers 14 residues. The CDR3 DNA reads as TGTGCCATCGCACTGACAGGGGGTGACACTGAAGCTTTCTTT. Translation: CAIALTGGDTEAFF.

Notes on this clone: At one boundary the junction diverges from the germline segment, which might be a read error. This sample also contains other DNA sequences that code for the same CDR3. The chain uses TRBV6-5 and TRBJ2-6; weak D call: TRBD1 (5 bases). The CDR3 extends over 15 amino acids. Germline V CDR1 and CDR2: MNHEY, SVGAGI. The CDR3 spells CASTSGLSGANVLTF. For the CDR3, the DNA is TGTGCTAGCACCTCAGGGCTCTCTGGGGCCAACGTCCTGACTTTC.

The V call is TRBV5-1, the J call TRBJ2-7; 7 nucleotides align to TRBD1. V dropped 4 bases and J dropped 1; count of bases not matched to a gene: 5. This CDR3 contains 14 residues. The germline CDR1 and CDR2 sequences are SGHRS and YFSETQ. The CDR3 protein is CASSVGGQSYEQYF. CDR3 bases: TGCGCCAGCAGCGTTGGGGGACAGTCCTACGAGCAGTACTTC.

CDR3: CASSQSRGLGNTIYF. The CDR3 DNA follows: TGCGCCAGCAGCCAATCCAGGGGGCTCGGAAACACCATATATTTT. The chain has TRBV5-1 and TRBJ1-3, with TRBD1 identical over 8 bases. Trimming took 4 bases from V and 4 from J; bases not matched to a gene: 7. CDR1 SGHRS and CDR2 YFSETQ come from the germline V gene. This CDR3 spans 15 amino acids.

This clone was found once. The chain carries TRBV4-1 and TRBJ2-1; 15 bases fit TRBD2. The germline CDR1 and CDR2 sequences are MGHRA and YSYEKL. With V trimmed by 4 bases and J by 6 bases, 1 base remained unmatched. This CDR3 spans 15 amino acids. The CDR3 bases are TGCGCCAGCAGCCGGGGACTAGCGGGGGGCAATGAGCAGTTCTTC. It is translated as CASSRGLAGGNEQFF.

CDR3 sequence: CASSYRLASRTGELFF. The CDR3 DNA reads TGTGCCAGCAGTTACAGGCTAGCGTCGAGGACCGGGGAGCTGTTTTTT. V is TRBV6-2 or TRBV6-3 and J is TRBJ2-2; tentative D call: TRBD2 (6 bases). The germline gives CDR1 MNHEY, CDR2 SVGEGT. This CDR3 contains 16 residues. V was shortened by 2 bases and J by 5 bases, with 15 bases between the two germline ends.

This rearrangement joins TRBV29-1 to TRBJ1-1; tentative D call: TRBD1 (6 bases). The V gene's germline CDR1 is SQVTM and CDR2 ANQGSEA. This CDR3 spans 14 amino acids. V was pared by 7 bases and J by 6 bases, with 21 bases between. CDR3 sequence: CSASGTSSGAEAFF. CDR3 bases: TGCAGCGCATCCGGGACATCATCAGGTGCTGAAGCTTTCTTT.

V is TRBV28 and J is TRBJ2-7; 7 bases line up with TRBD1. This CDR3 contains 17 residues. With V trimmed by 3 bases and J by 1 base, 12 bases remained unmatched. CDR1 is MDHEN, CDR2 SYDVKM, per germline. The CDR3 loop reads CASSLPLGQRMSYEQYF. The CDR3 DNA reads TGTGCCAGCAGTTTGCCCCTGGGACAGCGGATGTCCTACGAGCAGTACTTC. The full variable domain, its missing parts supplied by reference TRBV28 and TRBJ2-7, is DVKVTQSSRYLVKRTGEKVFLECVQDMDHENMFWYRQDPGLGLRLIYFSYDVKMKEKGDIPEGYSVSREKKERFSLILESASTNQTSMYLCASSLPLGQRMSYEQYFGPGTRLTVT.

The gene calls are TRBV7-2 and TRBJ2-3; D not certain. V shed 8 bases and J shed 0 bases, with 15 bases lying between them. Germline V gives CDR1 SGHTA, CDR2 FQGNSA. The length of the CDR3 is 15 residues. CDR3 coding DNA: TGTGCCAGCGCTCCAGGCTCGACCAGCACAGATACGCAGTATTTT. This sequence encodes CASAPGSTSTDTQYF.